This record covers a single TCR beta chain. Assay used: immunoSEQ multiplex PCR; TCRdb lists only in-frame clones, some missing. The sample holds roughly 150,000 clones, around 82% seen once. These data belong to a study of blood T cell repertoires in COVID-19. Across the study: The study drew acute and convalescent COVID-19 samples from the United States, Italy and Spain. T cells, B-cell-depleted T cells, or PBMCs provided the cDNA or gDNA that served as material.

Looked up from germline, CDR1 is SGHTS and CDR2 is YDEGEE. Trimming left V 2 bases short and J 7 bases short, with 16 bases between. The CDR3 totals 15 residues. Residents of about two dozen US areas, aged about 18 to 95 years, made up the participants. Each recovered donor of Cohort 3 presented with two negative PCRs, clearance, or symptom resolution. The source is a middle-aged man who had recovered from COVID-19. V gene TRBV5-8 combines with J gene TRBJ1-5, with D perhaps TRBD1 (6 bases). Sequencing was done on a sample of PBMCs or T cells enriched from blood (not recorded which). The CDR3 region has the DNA TGTGCCAGCAGCTTCCCAGGGGTAACTATACAGCCCCAGCATTTT. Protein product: CASSFPGVTIQPQHF.